The clone carrying this TCR beta chain was seen once. The source of the sample is a study of blood T cell dynamics during melanoma immunotherapy. The time point denotes: pre-treatment baseline. Each cfDNA sample used a fixed 40 ng of plasma cell-free DNA. This table comes from immunoSEQ multiplex PCR, and its TCRdb copy is limited to in-frame clones, with some not included. The repertoire consists of about 6,300 clones, with approximately 91% occurring once and the leading ten covering about 12%. The sequences come from cell-free DNA from blood, collected from a patient treated with checkpoint blockade. This sequence originates from a human donor with melanoma.

The CDR3 sequence is CASSARRNEQFF. The CDR3 bases are TGTGCCAGCAGTGCCCGACGCAATGAGCAGTTCTTC. The chain recombines TRBV25-1 with TRBJ2-1; D is unresolved. The V end lost 4 bases, the J end lost 6 bases, and 7 bases lay between the germline ends. This CDR3 region has 12 residues. Germline lookup yields CDR1 MGHDK and CDR2 SYGVNS.